This is a list of T cell receptor beta chains from one sample in a study of blood T cell repertoires in COVID-19. The data were produced by immunoSEQ multiplex PCR, yet TCRdb's version contains in-frame clones alone and is incomplete. The repertoire holds tens of thousands of clones, with around nine tenths as singletons. Specimen: peripheral blood. The receptors derive from a human donor in a cohort sampled during active COVID-19. The CDR3 runs from the conserved cysteine through the conserved F or W. The D gene is left open where the match is weak. The size of a clone is reported for some rows only, either as once, few or many, or as a class for expanded clones.

TRBV6-1	-	TRBJ2-1	-	CASSESGRGRYNEQFF	TGTGCCAGCAGTGAAAGTGGTAGAGGAAGATACAATGAGCAGTTCTTC
TRBV5-1	-	TRBJ2-5	TRBD2	CASSAWTSGQETQYF	TGCGCCAGCAGCGCATGGACTAGCGGCCAAGAGACCCAGTACTTC
TRBV4-1	-	TRBJ1-4	TRBD1	CASSQPQGEVYEKLFF	TGCGCCAGCAGCCAGCCTCAGGGGGAAGTGTATGAAAAACTGTTTTTT
TRBV7-2	once	TRBJ2-5	TRBD2	CASSLGGLAWETQYF	TGTGCCAGCAGCTTAGGGGGACTAGCTTGGGAGACCCAGTACTTC
TRBV18	-	TRBJ2-3	-	CASSPRLITDTQYF	TGTGCCAGCTCACCAAGACTAATCACAGATACGCAGTATTTT
TRBV11-3	-	TRBJ2-2	TRBD2	CASSLLGGTNTGELFF	TGTGCCAGCAGCTTACTCGGGGGGACGAACACCGGGGAGCTGTTTTTT
TRBV5-1	-	TRBJ1-6	-	CASSLSGSVYNSPLHF	TGCGCCAGCAGCTTGTCGGGGTCCGTCTATAATTCACCCCTCCACTTT
TRBV19	-	TRBJ2-7	-	CASSPGGLIYEQYF	TGTGCCAGTAGTCCCGGGGGACTTATCTACGAGCAGTACTTC
TRBV19	-	TRBJ2-1	TRBD2	CATSSGGMFEQFF	TGTGCCACCTCTAGCGGGGGGATGTTTGAGCAGTTCTTC
TRBV5-1	-	TRBJ2-2	-	CASSSQEDTGELFF	TGCGCCAGCAGCTCCCAGGAGGACACCGGGGAGCTGTTTTTT
TRBV19	few	TRBJ1-5	-	CASSITGKGQPQHF	TGTGCCAGTAGTATTACAGGGAAGGGTCAGCCCCAGCATTTT
TRBV10-3	-	TRBJ1-1	-	CAISDRRGGNLNTEAFF	TGTGCCATCAGTGACCGTCGCGGAGGCAATCTGAACACTGAAGCTTTCTTT
TRBV10-3	-	TRBJ2-1	TRBD1	CAISETGQINNEQFF	TGTGCCATCAGTGAGACGGGACAGATAAACAATGAGCAGTTCTTC
TRBV10-2	-	TRBJ2-1	TRBD1	CASSVDRPNEQFF	TGCGCCAGCAGTGTGGACAGGCCCAATGAGCAGTTCTTC
TRBV19	once	TRBJ1-6	-	CASSMSSGASPLHF	TGTGCCAGTAGTATGTCGTCAGGGGCCTCACCCCTCCACTTT
TRBV7-2	-	TRBJ2-5	-	CASSSGIIQETQYF	TGTGCCAGCAGCTCAGGGATCATCCAAGAGACCCAGTACTTC
TRBV29-1	-	TRBJ2-7	-	CSVVQGGYEQYF	TGCAGCGTTGTGCAGGGGGGATACGAGCAGTACTTC
TRBV20-1	-	TRBJ1-4	-	CSAADEKLFF	TGCAGTGCGGCAGATGAAAAACTGTTTTTT
TRBV15	-	TRBJ2-3	TRBD2	CATSRGGTSGSFTDTQYF	TGTGCCACCAGCAGAGGAGGGACTAGCGGGAGTTTCACAGATACGCAGTATTTT
TRBV4-1	-	TRBJ1-2	TRBD1	CASSPPDRDGYTF	TGCGCCAGCAGCCCGCCCGACAGGGACGGCTACACCTTC
TRBV18	-	TRBJ2-5	TRBD1	CASSSGQGEETQYF	TGTGCCAGCTCATCCGGACAGGGAGAAGAGACCCAGTACTTC
TRBV3-1/TRBV3-2	-	TRBJ1-4	-	CASSHSSGVLDEKLFF	TGTGCCAGCAGCCACTCCTCAGGGGTATTAGATGAAAAACTGTTTTTT
TRBV4-2	-	TRBJ1-3	-	CASSQDSASGNTIYF	TGTGCCAGCAGCCAGGACAGTGCCTCTGGAAACACCATATATTTT
TRBV5-8	few	TRBJ1-2	TRBD1	CASSLSNDRAYGYTF	TGTGCCAGCAGCCTTAGTAATGACAGGGCGTATGGCTACACCTTC
TRBV6-1	-	TRBJ2-1	-	CASSESPWAGDEQFF	TGTGCCAGCAGTGAAAGCCCCTGGGCAGGGGATGAGCAGTTCTTC
TRBV9	-	TRBJ2-5	TRBD2	CASSIVGGGAETQYF	TGTGCCAGCAGCATAGTGGGCGGGGGGGCTGAGACCCAGTACTTC
TRBV4-2	-	TRBJ1-5	-	CASSQEGEGPQHF	TGTGCCAGCAGCCAAGAGGGGGAGGGGCCCCAGCATTTT
TRBV6-5	-	TRBJ2-3	-	CASRQQGRPDTQYF	TGTGCCAGCAGACAACAGGGTCGTCCAGATACGCAGTATTTT
TRBV21-1	-	TRBJ1-5	-	CASSLRTGRNSNQPQHF	TGTGCCAGCAGTCTAAGGACAGGACGGAATAGCAATCAGCCCCAGCATTTT
TRBV24-1	-	TRBJ2-3	-	CATSDPGGSTDTQYF	TGTGCCACCAGTGATCCGGGGGGCAGCACAGATACGCAGTATTTT
TRBV6-5	-	TRBJ1-1	-	CASSRVRRNTEAFF	TGTGCCAGCAGTCGCGTCAGGCGGAACACTGAAGCTTTCTTT
TRBV19	-	TRBJ2-3	-	CASTKAHSSTDTQYF	TGTGCCAGTACCAAAGCTCATTCTAGCACAGATACGCAGTATTTT
TRBV9	-	TRBJ1-3	-	CASSVALSGQGNTIYF	TGTGCCAGCAGCGTAGCATTGAGTGGACAGGGAAACACCATATATTTT
TRBV6-5	-	TRBJ1-2	-	CASSYSYSPNYGYTF	TGTGCCAGCAGTTACTCGTATAGCCCAAACTATGGCTACACCTTC
TRBV24-1	-	TRBJ2-2	-	CATSERYTGELFF	TGTGCCACCAGTGAACGGTACACCGGGGAGCTGTTTTTT
TRBV6-6	-	TRBJ2-1	TRBD2	CASSYVGTSVAGFF	TGTGCCAGCAGTTATGTAGGGACTAGTGTGGCCGGGTTCTTC
TRBV6-5	once	TRBJ1-2	TRBD1	CASSYSRQGLNYGYTF	TGTGCCAGCAGTTACTCCAGACAGGGTCTTAACTATGGCTACACCTTC
TRBV7-2	-	TRBJ1-5	TRBD1	CASSPNSDRAYRPQHF	TGTGCCAGCAGCCCTAATTCGGACAGGGCGTATCGGCCCCAGCATTTT
TRBV5-1	-	TRBJ1-1	-	CASSFDREAFF	TGCGCCAGCAGCTTTGACAGAGAAGCTTTCTTT
TRBV2	-	TRBJ1-1	-	CASSETRRNTEAFF	TGTGCCAGCAGTGAAACCAGAAGGAACACTGAAGCTTTCTTT
TRBV5-1	-	TRBJ1-6	TRBD1	CASSLGQAYSPLHF	TGCGCCAGCAGCCTTGGACAGGCGTATTCACCCCTCCACTTT